The 10 T cell receptor beta chains listed next were all sequenced from one sample in a study of blood T cell repertoires in COVID-19. The table came from immunoSEQ multiplex PCR; TCRdb's copy has only in-frame clones and leaves some out. Seen here are 8,000 to 9,500 clones, 75% to 90% observed once, and the top ten hold around 6.9%. The sample taken for sequencing was peripheral blood. Receptor source: a human donor with active COVID-19. The donor label of this sample is uncertain.

The chain uses TRBV10-3 and TRBJ1-5, with a possible D match to TRBD1 (5 bases). The CDR3 consists of 17 residues. CDR1 and CDR2 (germline): ENHRY, SYGVKD. The V and J ends lost 2 bases and 6 bases respectively, with 20 bases between them. CDR3 DNA sequence: TGTGCCATCAGTGAGACAGGTTCGTTGGGTTATGGTCAGCCCCAGCATTTT. Encoded protein: CAISETGSLGYGQPQHF.

The rearrangement uses TRBV27 and TRBJ2-7, with D possibly TRBD1 on 6 matching bases. Germline values: CDR1 MNHEY, CDR2 SMNVEV (reference sequence). CDR3 length equals 14 residues. Trimming left V 5 bases short and J 3 bases short, with 14 bases between. CDR3: CASSPGWGHYEQYV. The CDR3 DNA reads as TGTGCCAGCAGTCCAGGGTGGGGACACTACGAGCAGTACGTC.

This clone was seen once. The V call is TRBV6-4, the J call TRBJ2-3; 16 positions match TRBD2. The length of the CDR3 is 16 residues. V lost 5 bases and J lost 4; bases outside the gene matches: 3. CDR1 is MRHNA, CDR2 SNTAGT, per germline. The CDR3 DNA sequence: TGTGCCAGCAGTCCGGGACTAGCGGGGGGGGCAGATACGCAGTATTTT. This sequence encodes CASSPGLAGGADTQYF.

The chain joins TRBV19 to TRBJ1-5, with D possibly matching TRBD1 (5 bases). V lost 3 bases and J 4 bases, leaving 13 bases between the germline ends. CDR3 length equals 15 residues. Per germline, CDR1 LNHDA and CDR2 SQIVND (reference sequence). The CDR3 sequence is CASSMEAGRNQPQHF. Here the CDR3 DNA reads TGTGCCAGTAGTATGGAGGCAGGGAGGAATCAGCCCCAGCATTTT.

The rearrangement joins TRBV28 to TRBJ1-3; 8 positions agree with TRBD1. V was pared by 2 bases and J by 2 bases, with 5 bases of the junction left unmatched. The CDR3 is 16 amino acids. CDR1 MDHEN and CDR2 SYDVKM come from the germline V gene. This chain's CDR3 is CASSLRRDRPGNTIYF. The CDR3 DNA sequence: TGTGCCAGCAGTTTACGGCGGGACAGGCCTGGAAACACCATATATTTT.

The rearrangement joins TRBV5-1 to TRBJ2-2, with TRBD2 identical over 10 bases. CDR1 and CDR2 from the germline V gene are SGHRS and YFSETQ. V shed 4 bases and J 4 bases; nucleotides not matched to a gene: 4. CDR3 length: 15 residues. This CDR3 is CASSGPSGGTGELFF. Written as DNA, the CDR3 is TGCGCCAGCAGCGGACCTAGCGGGGGCACCGGGGAGCTGTTTTTT.

The V and J genes are TRBV4-1 and TRBJ2-7; the match to TRBD2 covers 7 bases. Germline-derived CDR1 and CDR2 are MGHRA and YSYEKL. The CDR3 has 16 amino acids. The V gene end was trimmed by 3 bases and the J gene end by 1 base; junction bases not matched to a gene: 9. The CDR3 region has the DNA TGCGCCAGCAGCCAGGGCCCGGGGGGTTTGTCCTACGAGCAGTACTTC. Protein: CASSQGPGGLSYEQYF.

The chain links TRBV25-1 to TRBJ1-3; D is possibly TRBD1 (5 bases). CDR3 length: 15 residues. CDR1 and CDR2 from the germline V gene are MGHDK and SYGVNS. Trimming took off 5 bases at V and 2 bases at J, with 13 bases between the two ends. CDR3 coding DNA: TGTGCCAGCAGTCGGTCAGGGAGGACTGGAAACACCATATATTTT. Its protein product is CASSRSGRTGNTIYF.

This sequence joins TRBV7-9 and TRBJ2-3, with 12 bases lining up with TRBD1. V dropped 5 bases and J dropped 10; count of bases not matched to a gene: 13. The CDR3 totals 16 residues. The germline gives CDR1 SEHNR, CDR2 FQNEAQ (reference sequence). CDR3 DNA sequence: TGTGCCAGCAGCATCCGGGACAGGGGGCTGATTGTTCCGCAGTATTTT. As protein: CASSIRDRGLIVPQYF.

This rearrangement joins TRBV2 to TRBJ1-1; the D gene is possibly TRBD1 (5 bases). Trimming shortened V by 4 bases and J by 7 bases, and 16 bases separated the two germline ends. Germline V gene lookup returns CDR1 SNHLY and CDR2 FYNNEI. The CDR3 totals 14 residues. The CDR3 coding sequence is TGTGCCAGCAGTGGCTTGATGGGGCCTGGTGAAGCTTTCTTT. Protein product: CASSGLMGPGEAFF.